This TCR beta chain came from a study of T-cell reconstitution after alpha-beta-depleted transplantation in children. Unique molecular identifiers tagged the TCRbeta library. TCRdb re-called the PCR reads with MiXCR, one entry per CDR3 protein. The table has 230,000 or so distinct CDR3 sequences, 9.7% seen once. At least ten counts were recorded for this clonotype. The CDR3 length is 13 residues. Germline CDR1 reads SGHTA; CDR2 reads FQGNSA. Trimming left V 4 bases short and J 6 bases short, with 10 bases between. The source material was PBMCs from the stem cell graft donor, sampled from the stem cell graft. The chain joins TRBV7-2 to TRBJ1-5; unclear D gene. This clonotype was sampled from a human donor who donated a stem cell graft to a child with SCID. The CDR3 region has the DNA TGTGCCAGCAGCTCTCGGGGTAGTCAGCCCCAGCATTTT. This sequence encodes CASSSRGSQPQHF.